This T cell receptor delta chain originates from a study of γδ T cells in repeated Plasmodium falciparum infection. Across the whole study: The natural-infection arm compared Malian children under seasonal malaria with matched Australian children. Study-level results: In Vdelta2-negative, largely Vdelta1+, gammadelta repertoires, repeated controlled infections appeared to drive clonal selection waves. Vgamma9/Vdelta2+ T cells showed a stable polyclonal repertoire with shared TCRgamma sequences.

Per the germline V gene, CDR1 is GEAIGNYY and CDR2 is EKD. The CDR3 has 16 amino acids. After removal of 3 bases from V and 6 bases from J, the junction contained 14 bases not matched to a gene. Flow sorting of PBMC yielded separate Vgamma9/Vdelta2+ and Vdelta2-negative gammadelta T cell populations for bulk repertoire analysis. On this clone: Its target is unknown.

Each sorted gammadelta sample had TRG and TRD chains sequenced. TCRdb re-processed the multiplex PCR reads via CATT. The table shows tens of thousands of delta-chain clones, with 1.7% occurring only once. The rearrangement joins TRDV2 to TRDJ1, with TRDD3 matching over 8 bases. The J gene is absent in TCRdb and was assigned here via DNA matching to germline. Sequences were obtained from gamma-delta T cells from blood. The clonotype comes from a pool of human donors (malaria-infected and uninfected, not separated). The CDR3 nucleotides are TGTGCCTGTGACGCCTTACTGGGGGGGGGGACCTATAAACTCATCTTT. Its protein is CACDALLGGGTYKLIF.